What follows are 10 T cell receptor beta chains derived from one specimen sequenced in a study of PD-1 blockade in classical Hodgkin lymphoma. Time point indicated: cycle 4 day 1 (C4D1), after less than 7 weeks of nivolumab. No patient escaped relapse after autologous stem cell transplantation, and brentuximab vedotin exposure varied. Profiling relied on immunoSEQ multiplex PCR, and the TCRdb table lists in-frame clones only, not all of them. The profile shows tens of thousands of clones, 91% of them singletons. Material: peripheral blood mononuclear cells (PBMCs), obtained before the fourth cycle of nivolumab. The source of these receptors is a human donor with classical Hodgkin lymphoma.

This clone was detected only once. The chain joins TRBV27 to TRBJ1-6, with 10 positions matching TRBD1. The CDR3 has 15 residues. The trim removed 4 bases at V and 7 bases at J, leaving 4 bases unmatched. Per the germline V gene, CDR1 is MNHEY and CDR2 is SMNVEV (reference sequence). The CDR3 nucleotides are TGTGCCAGCAGTTCACGGGACAGGGGCAATTCACCCCTCCACTTT. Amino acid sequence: CASSSRDRGNSPLHF.

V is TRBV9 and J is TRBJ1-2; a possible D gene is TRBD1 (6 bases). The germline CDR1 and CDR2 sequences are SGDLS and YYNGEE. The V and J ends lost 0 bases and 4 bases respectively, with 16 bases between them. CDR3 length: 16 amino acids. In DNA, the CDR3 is TGTGCCAGCAGCGTAGAATCAACAGGGATCCCCTATGGCTACACCTTC. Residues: CASSVESTGIPYGYTF.

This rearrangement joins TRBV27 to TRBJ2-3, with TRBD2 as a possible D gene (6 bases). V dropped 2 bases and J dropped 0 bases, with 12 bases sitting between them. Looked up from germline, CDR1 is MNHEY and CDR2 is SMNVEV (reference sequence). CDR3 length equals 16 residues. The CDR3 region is CASSLTISGSTDTQYF. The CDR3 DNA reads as TGTGCCAGCAGTTTAACTATTAGCGGTAGCACAGATACGCAGTATTTT.

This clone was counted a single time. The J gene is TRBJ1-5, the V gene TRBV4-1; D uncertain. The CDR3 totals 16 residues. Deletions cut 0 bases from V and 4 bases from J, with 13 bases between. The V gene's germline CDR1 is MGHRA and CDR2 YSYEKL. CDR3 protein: CASSQDDRPDNQPQHF. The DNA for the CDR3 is TGCGCCAGCAGCCAAGATGATAGACCGGATAATCAGCCCCAGCATTTT.

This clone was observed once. The CDR3 bases are TGTGCCAGCAGTGAATGGGGGTTGGGAAGCTCCTACGAGCAGTACTTC. Amino acids: CASSEWGLGSSYEQYF. The rearrangement links TRBV6-1 to TRBJ2-7; D may correspond to TRBD1 or TRBD2 (5 bases each). With 2 bases removed from V and 0 bases from J, the gap between germline ends came to 14 bases. The CDR3 sequence is 16 residues long. Germline lookup yields CDR1 MNHNS and CDR2 SASEGT.

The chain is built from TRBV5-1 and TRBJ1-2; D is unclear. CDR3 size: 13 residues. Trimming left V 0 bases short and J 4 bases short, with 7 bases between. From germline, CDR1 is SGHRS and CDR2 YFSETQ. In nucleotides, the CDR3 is TGCGCCAGCAGCTTGGACGCCCTCTATGGCTACACCTTC. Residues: CASSLDALYGYTF.

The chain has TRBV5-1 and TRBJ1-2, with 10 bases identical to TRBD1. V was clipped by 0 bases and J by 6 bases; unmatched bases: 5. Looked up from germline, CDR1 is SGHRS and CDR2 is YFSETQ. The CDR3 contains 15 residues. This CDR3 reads CASSLALGQGDGYTF. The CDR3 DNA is TGCGCCAGCAGCTTGGCCCTAGGACAGGGGGATGGCTACACCTTC.

The CDR3 loop is CASSPTPPAYEQYF. The CDR3 bases are TGTGCCAGCAGTCCCACCCCTCCCGCCTACGAGCAGTACTTC. The V gene is TRBV27, the J gene TRBJ2-5, with D uncertain. The DNA end lines up better with TRBJ2-7; the J call may be wrong. This CDR3 spans 14 amino acids. Germline lookup yields CDR1 MNHEY and CDR2 SMNVEV (reference sequence).

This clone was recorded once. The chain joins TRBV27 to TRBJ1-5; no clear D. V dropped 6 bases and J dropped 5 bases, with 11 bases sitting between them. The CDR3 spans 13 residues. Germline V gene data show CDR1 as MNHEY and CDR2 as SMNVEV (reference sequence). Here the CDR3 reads CASSLASYQPQHF. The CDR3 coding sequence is TGTGCCAGCAGCCTTGCCAGCTATCAGCCCCAGCATTTT.

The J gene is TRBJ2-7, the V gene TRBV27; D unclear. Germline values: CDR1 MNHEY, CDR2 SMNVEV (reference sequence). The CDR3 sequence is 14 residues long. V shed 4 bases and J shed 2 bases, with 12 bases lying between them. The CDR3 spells CASSSASGPYEQYF. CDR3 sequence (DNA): TGTGCCAGCAGTTCTGCCTCCGGGCCCTACGAGCAGTACTTC.